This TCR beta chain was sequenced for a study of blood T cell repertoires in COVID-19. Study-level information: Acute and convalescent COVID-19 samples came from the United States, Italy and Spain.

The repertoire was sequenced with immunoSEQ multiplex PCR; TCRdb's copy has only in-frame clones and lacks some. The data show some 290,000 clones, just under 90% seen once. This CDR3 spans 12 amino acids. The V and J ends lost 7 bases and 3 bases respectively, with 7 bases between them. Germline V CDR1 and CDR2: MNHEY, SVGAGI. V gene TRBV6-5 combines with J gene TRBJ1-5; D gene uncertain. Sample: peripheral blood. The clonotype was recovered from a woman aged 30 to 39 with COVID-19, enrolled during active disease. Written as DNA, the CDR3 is TGTGCCAGCACGGGGTTCAATCAGCCCCAGCATTTT. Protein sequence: CASTGFNQPQHF.